This T cell receptor beta chain was captured in a study of cytotoxic CD8 clonotypes in ibrutinib-treated CLL (dated by TCRdb to the early 2020s). For the study in its entirety: The cohort was composed of ten to eleven relapsed/refractory and 15 treatment-naive patients; IGHV unmutated status was identified in some 17 patients. Responses were partial in 24 patients and complete in 2; after median around 66 months follow-up, around 15 stayed in remission and some twelve progressed. Response samples were taken after a median of about a year on treatment, ranging from 6 to 36 months. On average, each sample had approximately 260,000 productive templates and more than 85,000 productive rearrangements. Of the 90 or so participants in the trial, 25 to 30 had longitudinal samples available. Cryopreserved peripheral blood mononuclear cells were collected at three points: before therapy, at response, and at either sustained remission or disease progression. All remission and progressive disease samples were collected while patients were still receiving ibrutinib.

For TCR beta library preparation, approximately 1.8 micrograms of genomic DNA was extracted from cryopreserved PBMCs. Longitudinal blood samples from CLL patients on ibrutinib monotherapy underwent high-throughput TCR beta sequencing. The patients were enrolled in a single-center, open-label phase 2 trial of ibrutinib monotherapy. A MiSeq instrument was used for deep resolution sequencing, which targeted depths ranging from 1 in 1 million up to 1 in 200,000 T cells, with coverage averaging 10x for each clonotype. The immunoSEQ hsTCRB Kit was used to generate the TCR beta libraries. The authors processed their data as follows. The data were analyzed with ImmunoSEQ Analyzer and ImmunoSEQ Data Assistant, and V, D and J gene assignments followed IMGT definitions. Clonality, which ranges from 0 to 1, was calculated as one minus the normalized Shannon entropy of productive rearrangement frequencies. Public clonotype analysis was restricted to overrepresented clonotypes comprising at least 0.05% of each patient's repertoire. Repertoires from around 13 age-matched healthy donors in immuneACCESS were used as clonality controls. TCRdb limited this immuneACCESS table to in-frame rearrangements with V and J called. A share of clones is missing; checked studies link under half to unresolved V genes, and the rest is unexplained. That table gives V, J and clone size, and the DNA gave D and trimming. The sample data list around 14,000 clones, and less than 55% of these were observed just once. The ten largest clones take up under 35% of the sample.

V lost 1 base and J lost 6 bases; the stretch between them is 13 bases long. The germline V gene gives CDR1 as SGHDT and CDR2 as YYEEEE. Measured from the cysteine to the phenylalanine, the CDR3 is 14 residues long. The read is trimmed to its CDR3 DNA, 42 bases read in frame from base 1. About this clone itself: What antigen it recognizes has not been identified. The record has no base qualities; no much larger clone is one base away.

Results the study describes overall, beyond this receptor: Baseline clonality exceeded that of age-matched healthy donors and correlated strongly with circulating CD8+ T-cell counts. Clonality rose at ibrutinib response, remained stable during sustained remission, and dropped back toward baseline at progression. Lymph node repertoires were not examined, and the timing of sampling was not matched between patients in sustained remission and those whose disease progressed. Public clonotypes were rare and either shrank or stayed stable during treatment, and the rise in clonality at ibrutinib response reflected expansion of private clonotypes.

Source: PBMCs, taken at an approximately 22-month disease-progression time point, from a patient treated with ibrutinib. The V and J segments used are TRBV5-6 and TRBJ2-5; the best D guess is TRBD2, with 6 bases matching. The receptor was isolated from a human donor with chronic lymphocytic leukemia. The CDR3 region has the sequence CASSLYDGGKTQYF. The base sequence is TGTGCCAGCAGCTTGTATGACGGGGGAAAGACCCAGTACTTC.